The clone carrying this T cell receptor beta chain was counted once. The sample belongs to a study of T cell changes during pregnancy in multiple sclerosis. Assay: immunoSEQ multiplex PCR; the TCRdb copy retains only in-frame clones and omits some. The sample lists approximately 85,000 clones, approximately 94% occurring once. The source was peripheral blood, collected in the third trimester of pregnancy. This clonotype was obtained from a female donor with multiple sclerosis, enrolled in a pregnancy study.

CDR3 region: CASSLTGVSYYEQYF. The CDR3 bases are TGTGCCAGCAGTTTGACAGGGGTATCCTACTACGAGCAGTACTTC. The chain links TRBV27 to TRBJ2-7; TRBD1 matches at 8 bases. J gave up 3 bases and V 3 bases, and 7 bases lay outside the gene matches. The CDR3 has 15 amino acids. Germline V CDR1 and CDR2: MNHEY, SMNVEV (reference sequence).